The 11 T cell receptor beta chains below all came from one sample that was sequenced in a study of tumor-infiltrating lymphocytes in primary liver carcinoma. Starting from 500 ng of total RNA, TCR beta cDNA was produced with a primer in the constant region. Three nested multiplex PCR rounds, a slightly modified ARM-PCR method, built the TCR beta libraries. Use of TRBV1-TRBV30 forward primers with a C-beta reverse primer characterized the first two PCR rounds, which lasted about 11 cycles each. TCRdb redid the calling of the multiplex PCR reads with MiXCR, one entry per CDR3 protein. This table holds about 350,000 distinct CDR3 sequences, 65% found once. The blood RNA (from unsorted whole blood) was obtained, and germline DNA was also extracted. Input material: peripheral blood. Every receptor here comes from a man between 35 and 55 years old with primary liver carcinoma and hepatitis B virus infection.

This chain joins TRBV5-1 and TRBJ2-1; the match to TRBD2 covers 10 bases. This CDR3 comprises 15 residues. V lost 0 bases and J lost 9; bases outside the gene matches: 6. Germline V gene sequence: CDR1 SGHRS, CDR2 YFSETQ. The CDR3: CASSLVGLAGVEQFF. CDR3 DNA sequence: TGCGCCAGCAGCTTGGTGGGTCTAGCGGGAGTTGAGCAGTTCTTC.

On this clonotype: Mismatch with germline at one junction end may stem from a read error. This rearrangement joins TRBV5-4 to TRBJ1-2; D is ambiguous. The CDR3 sequence is 15 residues long. Per the germline V gene, CDR1 is SGHNT and CDR2 is YYREEE (reference sequence). CDR3 sequence: CDSSLGGGLNYGYTF. CDR3 nucleotides: TGTGACAGCAGCCTAGGTGGCGGCCTGAACTATGGCTACACCTTC.

Details on this clonotype: A much larger clone lies a single base off, so this may be a read error. This sequence joins TRBV5-4 and TRBJ2-1; D uncertain. Trimming pared 2 bases from V and 8 bases from J, leaving 14 bases between. The germline V gene has CDR1 SGHNT and CDR2 YYREEE (reference sequence). This CDR3 is 14 amino acids long. CDR3 bases: TGTGCCAGCAGCTTTGCCAGCTACTGGGATGAGCAGTTCTTC. This codes for CASSFASYWDEQFF.

With regard to this clonotype: A read error is possible here, since a much larger clone lies one base away. The chain uses TRBV6-5 and TRBJ2-1; maybe TRBD2 (6 bases). Per germline, CDR1 MNHEY and CDR2 SVGAGI. Trimming left V 6 bases short and J 11 bases short, with 14 bases between. The CDR3 is made up of 12 amino acids. In nucleotides, the CDR3 is TGTGCCAGCAGACGGGACTCAACTAAGCAGTTCTTC. Its protein is CASRRDSTKQFF.

Notes on this clonotype: It may be a read error: a sequence one base away is much more abundant. The chain has TRBV4-2 and TRBJ2-7, with D uncertain. This CDR3 region has 14 residues. CDR1 and CDR2 (germline): LGHNA, YNFKEQ. CDR3 bases: TGTGCCAGCAACCAAGATGCTAGTCCATACGAGCAGTACTTC. This gives the protein CASNQDASPYEQYF.

About this clonotype: This could be a read error, since a much larger clone is one nucleotide away. The chain combines TRBV10-3 with TRBJ2-7, with no clear D. Germline CDR1 ENHRY, CDR2 SYGVKD. This CDR3 is built from 13 residues. In DNA form, the CDR3 reads TGTGCCATCAGTGACGACTTGACCTACGAGCAGTGCTTC. It is translated as CAISDDLTYEQCF.

Concerning this clonotype: The junction shows a germline mismatch at one end, possibly a read error. The chain has TRBV4-2 and TRBJ2-1; TRBD2 matches at 8 bases. The germline CDR1 and CDR2 sequences are LGHNA and YNFKEQ. The length of the CDR3 is 16 residues. CDR3 bases: TGTACCAGCAGCCGAAGATCGGGAGGGCCTAACAATGAGCAGTTCTTC. Translation: CTSSRRSGGPNNEQFF.

The J gene is TRBJ2-4, the V gene TRBV29-1; no reliable D call. In germline, CDR1 is SQVTM, CDR2 ANQGSEA. The CDR3 runs to 11 residues. Trimming took off 4 bases at V and 7 bases at J, with 8 bases between the two ends. CDR3 nucleotides: TGCAGCGTTGGGTCCGCCAACATTCAGTACTTC. It codes for CSVGSANIQYF.

The rearrangement links TRBV6-5 to TRBJ2-2; D possibly corresponds to TRBD2 (5 bases). The germline gives CDR1 MNHEY, CDR2 SVGAGI. Trimming cost V 8 bases and J 0 bases, with 16 bases left between them. This CDR3 spans 16 amino acids. DNA for the CDR3: TGTGCCAGCGGACGCAAAGACGGGACGAACACCGGGGAGCTGTTTTTT. Translated, it gives CASGRKDGTNTGELFF.

The chain is built from TRBV6-5 and TRBJ2-7, with D perhaps matching TRBD1 (5 bases). Germline CDR1 and CDR2: MNHEY and SVGAGI. Trimming took off 6 bases at V and 2 bases at J, with 14 bases between the two ends. CDR3 size: 14 residues. This CDR3 is CASSLTEETYEQYF. The CDR3 nucleotides are TGTGCCAGCAGCTTGACAGAGGAGACCTACGAGCAGTACTTC.

The chain links TRBV4-1 to TRBJ1-6, with D possibly being TRBD1 (5 bases). With 3 bases removed from V and 10 bases from J, the gap between germline ends came to 10 bases. Germline CDR1 is MGHRA and CDR2 is YSYEKL. This CDR3 contains 13 residues. The CDR3 here is CASSHLRESPLHF. In DNA, the CDR3 is TGCGCCAGCAGCCACCTCAGGGAATCACCCCTCCACTTT.